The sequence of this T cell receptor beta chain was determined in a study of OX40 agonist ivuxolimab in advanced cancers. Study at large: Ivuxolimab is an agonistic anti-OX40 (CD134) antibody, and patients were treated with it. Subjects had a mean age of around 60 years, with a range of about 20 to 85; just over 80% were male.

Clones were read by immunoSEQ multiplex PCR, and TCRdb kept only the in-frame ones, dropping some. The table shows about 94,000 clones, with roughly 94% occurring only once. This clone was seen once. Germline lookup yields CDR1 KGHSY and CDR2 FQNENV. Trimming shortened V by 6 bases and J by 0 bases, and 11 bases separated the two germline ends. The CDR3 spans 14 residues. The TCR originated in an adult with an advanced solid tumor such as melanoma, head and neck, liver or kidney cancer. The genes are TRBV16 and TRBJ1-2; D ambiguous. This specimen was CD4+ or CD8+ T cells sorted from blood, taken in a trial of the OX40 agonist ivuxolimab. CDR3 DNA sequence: TGTGCCAGCAGTTTGGGCTTAGCTAACTATGGCTACACCTTC. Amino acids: CASSLGLANYGYTF. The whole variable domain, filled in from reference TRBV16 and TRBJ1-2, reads GEEVAQTPKHLVRGEGQKAKLYCAPIKGHSYVFWYQQVLKNEFKFLISFQNENVFDETGMPKERFSAKCLPNSPCSLEIQATKLEDSAVYFCASSLGLANYGYTFGSGTRLTVV.